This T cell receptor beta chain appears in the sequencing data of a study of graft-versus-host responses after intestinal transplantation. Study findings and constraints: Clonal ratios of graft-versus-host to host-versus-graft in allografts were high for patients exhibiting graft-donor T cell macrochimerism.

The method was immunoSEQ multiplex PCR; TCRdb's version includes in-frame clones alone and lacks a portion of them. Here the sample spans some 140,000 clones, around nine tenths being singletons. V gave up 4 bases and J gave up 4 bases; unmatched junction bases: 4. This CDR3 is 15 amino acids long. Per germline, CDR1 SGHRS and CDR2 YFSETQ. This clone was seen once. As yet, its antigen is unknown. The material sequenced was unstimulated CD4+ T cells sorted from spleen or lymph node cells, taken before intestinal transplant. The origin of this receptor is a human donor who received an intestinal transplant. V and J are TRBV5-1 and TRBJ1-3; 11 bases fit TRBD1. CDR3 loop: CASSPDRGLGNTIYF. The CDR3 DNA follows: TGCGCCAGCAGCCCGGACAGGGGGCTAGGAAACACCATATATTTT.